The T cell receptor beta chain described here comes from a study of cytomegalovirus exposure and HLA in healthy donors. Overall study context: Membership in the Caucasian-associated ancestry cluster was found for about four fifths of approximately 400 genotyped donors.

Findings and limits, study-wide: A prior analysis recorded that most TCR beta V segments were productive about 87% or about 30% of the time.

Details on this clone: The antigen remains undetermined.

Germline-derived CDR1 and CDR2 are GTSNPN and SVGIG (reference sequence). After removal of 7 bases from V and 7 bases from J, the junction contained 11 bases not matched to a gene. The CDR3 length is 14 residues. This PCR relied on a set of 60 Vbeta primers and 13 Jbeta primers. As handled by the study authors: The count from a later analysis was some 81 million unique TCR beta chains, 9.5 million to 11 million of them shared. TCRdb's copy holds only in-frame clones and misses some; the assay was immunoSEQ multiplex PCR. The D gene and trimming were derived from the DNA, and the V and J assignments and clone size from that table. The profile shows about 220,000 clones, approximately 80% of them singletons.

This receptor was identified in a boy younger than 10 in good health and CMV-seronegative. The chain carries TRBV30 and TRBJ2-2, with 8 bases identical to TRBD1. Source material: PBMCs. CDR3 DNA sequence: TGTGCCTTTGGACAGGGAGGTTTGAACGGGGAGCTGTTTTTT. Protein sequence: CAFGQGGLNGELFF.